This entry is about one T cell receptor beta chain. The data were taken from a study of blood T cell repertoires in COVID-19. Across the whole study: COVID-19 samples collected from the United States, Italy and Spain covered acute and convalescent phases. The cDNA or gDNA used as material had been derived from T cells, B-cell-depleted T cells, or PBMCs.

The CDR3 totals 16 residues. CDR1 and CDR2 (germline): SEHNR, FQNEAQ (reference sequence). V was clipped by 0 bases and J by 2 bases; unmatched bases: 2. Authors' data handling: Estimated nucleated cell counts came from reference gene primer amplification. Assay used: immunoSEQ multiplex PCR; TCRdb lists only in-frame clones, some missing. The V and J calls and the clone size are those of that table, but D and trimming were determined from the DNA. The profile shows 150,000 to 200,000 clones, about 93% of them singletons. The sequencing input was peripheral blood. The chain couples TRBV7-9 to TRBJ1-3; 9 nucleotides agree with TRBD1. The sequence derives from a woman between 50 and 59 years old with acute or convalescent COVID-19. CDR3 sequence reads: CASSLARDRAGNTIYF. DNA for the CDR3: TGTGCCAGCAGCTTAGCCCGGGACAGGGCTGGAAACACCATATATTTT.